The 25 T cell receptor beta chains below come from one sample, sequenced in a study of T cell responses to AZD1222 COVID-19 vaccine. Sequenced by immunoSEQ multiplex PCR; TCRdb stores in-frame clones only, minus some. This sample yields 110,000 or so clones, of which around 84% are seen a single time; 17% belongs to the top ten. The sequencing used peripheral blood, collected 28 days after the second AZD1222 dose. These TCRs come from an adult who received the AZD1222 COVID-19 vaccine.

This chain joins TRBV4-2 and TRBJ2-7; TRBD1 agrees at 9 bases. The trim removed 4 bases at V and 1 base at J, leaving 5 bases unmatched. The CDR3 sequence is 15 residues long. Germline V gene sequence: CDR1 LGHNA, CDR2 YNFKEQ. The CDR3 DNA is TGTGCCAGCAGCCGCCAACAGGGGGCGTCCTACGAGCAGTACTTC. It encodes CASSRQQGASYEQYF.

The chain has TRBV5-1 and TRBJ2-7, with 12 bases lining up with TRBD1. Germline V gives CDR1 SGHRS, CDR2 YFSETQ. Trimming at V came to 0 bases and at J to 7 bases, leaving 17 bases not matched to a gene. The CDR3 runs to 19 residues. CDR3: CASSLEPFGTGGLTGEQYF. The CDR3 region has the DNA TGCGCCAGCAGCTTGGAACCTTTTGGGACAGGGGGCCTTACGGGGGAGCAGTACTTC.

CDR3 coding DNA: TGTGCCAGTAGTTCCCGGTCGGGGGAGGGGACAGATACGCAGTATTTT. This sequence encodes CASSSRSGEGTDTQYF. This chain connects TRBV19 to TRBJ2-3; 7 bases line up with TRBD2. The V and J ends lost 5 bases and 3 bases, in that order; junction bases with no gene match: 11. Germline lookup yields CDR1 LNHDA and CDR2 SQIVND (reference sequence). CDR3 size: 16 residues.

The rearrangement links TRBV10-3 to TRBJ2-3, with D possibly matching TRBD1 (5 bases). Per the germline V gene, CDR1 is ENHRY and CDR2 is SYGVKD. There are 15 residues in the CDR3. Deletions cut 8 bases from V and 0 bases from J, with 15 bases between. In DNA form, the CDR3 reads TGTGCCATCGCAGAACCAGGGCCCAGCACAGATACGCAGTATTTT. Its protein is CAIAEPGPSTDTQYF.

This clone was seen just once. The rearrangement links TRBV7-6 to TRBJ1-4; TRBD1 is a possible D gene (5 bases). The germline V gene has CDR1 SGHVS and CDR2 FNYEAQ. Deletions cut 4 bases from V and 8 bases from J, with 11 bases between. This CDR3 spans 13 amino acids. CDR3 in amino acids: CASSYGDGEKLFF. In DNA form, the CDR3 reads TGTGCCAGCAGCTACGGGGACGGGGAAAAACTGTTTTTT.

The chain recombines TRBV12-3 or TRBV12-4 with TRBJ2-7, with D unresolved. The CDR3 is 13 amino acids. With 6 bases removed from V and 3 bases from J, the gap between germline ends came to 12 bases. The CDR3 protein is CASSSSIGYEQYF. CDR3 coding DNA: TGTGCCAGCAGCTCATCTATCGGCTACGAGCAGTACTTC.

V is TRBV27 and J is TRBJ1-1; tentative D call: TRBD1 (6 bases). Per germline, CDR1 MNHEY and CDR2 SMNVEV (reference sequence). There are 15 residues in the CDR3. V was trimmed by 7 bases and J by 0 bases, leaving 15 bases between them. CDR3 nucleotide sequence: TGTGCCAGCATACCCGGGGGGCTCATGAACACTGAAGCTTTCTTT. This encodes CASIPGGLMNTEAFF.

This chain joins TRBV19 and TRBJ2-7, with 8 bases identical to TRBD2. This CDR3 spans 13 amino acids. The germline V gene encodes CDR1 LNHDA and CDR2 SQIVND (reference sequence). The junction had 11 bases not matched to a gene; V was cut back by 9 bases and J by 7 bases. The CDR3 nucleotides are TGTGCCAGCTCTAGCGGGCCCGCGAGGGAGCAGTACTTC. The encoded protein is CASSSGPAREQYF.

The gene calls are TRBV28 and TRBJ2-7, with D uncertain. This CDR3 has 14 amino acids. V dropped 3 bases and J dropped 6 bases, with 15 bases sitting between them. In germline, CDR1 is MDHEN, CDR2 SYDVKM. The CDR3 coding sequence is TGTGCCAGCAGTTTTCGGCGTCTTTTGCCCGAGCAGTACTTC. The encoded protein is CASSFRRLLPEQYF.

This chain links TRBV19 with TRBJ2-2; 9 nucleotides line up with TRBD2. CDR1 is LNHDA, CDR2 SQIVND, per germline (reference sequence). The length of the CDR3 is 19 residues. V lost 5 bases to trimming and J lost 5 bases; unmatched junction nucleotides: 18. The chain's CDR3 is CASSLTIRVSGSQTGELFF. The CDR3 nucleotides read TGTGCCAGTAGTCTCACCATCCGGGTTAGCGGGAGTCAAACCGGGGAGCTGTTTTTT.

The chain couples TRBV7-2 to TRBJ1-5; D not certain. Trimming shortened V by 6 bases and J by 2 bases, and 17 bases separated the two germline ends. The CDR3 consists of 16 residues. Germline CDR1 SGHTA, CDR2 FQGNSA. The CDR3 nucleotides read TGTGCCAGCAGTCGATTTGGCAGTGCGGGCAATCAGCCCCAGCATTTT. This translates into CASSRFGSAGNQPQHF.

The DNA for the CDR3 is TGCAGCGTTCTACAGGGGGAAAATGAGCAGTTCTTC. Its translation is CSVLQGENEQFF. The rearrangement links TRBV29-1 to TRBJ2-1, with TRBD1 matching 8 bases. The V segment lost 5 bases and the J segment 7 bases; nucleotides outside the gene matches: 4. Germline V CDR1 and CDR2: SQVTM, ANQGSEA. The CDR3 extends over 12 amino acids.

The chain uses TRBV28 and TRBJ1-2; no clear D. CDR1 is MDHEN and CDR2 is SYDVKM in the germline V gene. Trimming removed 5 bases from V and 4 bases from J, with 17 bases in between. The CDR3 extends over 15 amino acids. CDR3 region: CASSTSLSLLYGYTF. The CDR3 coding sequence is TGTGCCAGCAGTACCTCCCTCTCGTTGCTCTATGGCTACACCTTC.

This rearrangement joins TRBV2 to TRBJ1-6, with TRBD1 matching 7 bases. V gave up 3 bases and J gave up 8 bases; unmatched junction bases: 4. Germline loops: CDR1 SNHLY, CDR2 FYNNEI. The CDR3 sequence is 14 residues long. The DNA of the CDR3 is TGTGCCAGCAGTGAGACAGGGTCGGATTCACCCCTCCACTTT. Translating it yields CASSETGSDSPLHF.

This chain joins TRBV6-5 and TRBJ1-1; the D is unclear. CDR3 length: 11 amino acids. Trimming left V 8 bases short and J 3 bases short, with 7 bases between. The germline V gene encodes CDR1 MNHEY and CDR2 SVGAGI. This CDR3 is CASLSDTEAFF. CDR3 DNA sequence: TGTGCCAGCCTGTCGGACACTGAAGCTTTCTTT.

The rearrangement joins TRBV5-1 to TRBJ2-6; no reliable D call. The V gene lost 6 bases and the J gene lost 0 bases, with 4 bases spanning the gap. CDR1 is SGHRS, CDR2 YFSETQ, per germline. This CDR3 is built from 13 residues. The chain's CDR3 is CASTGSGANVLTF. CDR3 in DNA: TGCGCCAGCACCGGCTCTGGGGCCAACGTCCTGACTTTC.

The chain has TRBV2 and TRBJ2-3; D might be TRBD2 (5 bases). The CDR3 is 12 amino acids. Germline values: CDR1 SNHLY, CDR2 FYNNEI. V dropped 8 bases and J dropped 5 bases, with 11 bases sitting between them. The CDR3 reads CASCGLIDTQYF. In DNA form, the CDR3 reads TGTGCCAGCTGTGGACTCATAGATACGCAGTATTTT.

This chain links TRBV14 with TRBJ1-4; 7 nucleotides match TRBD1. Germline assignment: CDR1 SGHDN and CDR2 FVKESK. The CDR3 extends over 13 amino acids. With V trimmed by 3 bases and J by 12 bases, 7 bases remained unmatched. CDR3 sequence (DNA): TGTGCCAGCAGCCACCAAGACAGGGCTGAACTGTTTTTT. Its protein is CASSHQDRAELFF.

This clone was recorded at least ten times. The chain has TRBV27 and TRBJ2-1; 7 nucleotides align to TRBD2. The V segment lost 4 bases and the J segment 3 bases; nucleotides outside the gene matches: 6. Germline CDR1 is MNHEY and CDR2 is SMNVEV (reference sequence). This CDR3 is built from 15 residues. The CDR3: CASSSSGILYNEQFF. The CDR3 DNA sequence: TGTGCCAGCAGTTCCAGCGGGATCCTCTACAATGAGCAGTTCTTC.

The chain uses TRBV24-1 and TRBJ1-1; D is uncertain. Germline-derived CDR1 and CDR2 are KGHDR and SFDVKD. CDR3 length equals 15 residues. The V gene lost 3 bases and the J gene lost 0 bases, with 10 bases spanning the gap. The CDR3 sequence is CATSDNTNMNTEAFF. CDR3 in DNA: TGTGCCACCAGTGATAACACCAATATGAACACTGAAGCTTTCTTT.

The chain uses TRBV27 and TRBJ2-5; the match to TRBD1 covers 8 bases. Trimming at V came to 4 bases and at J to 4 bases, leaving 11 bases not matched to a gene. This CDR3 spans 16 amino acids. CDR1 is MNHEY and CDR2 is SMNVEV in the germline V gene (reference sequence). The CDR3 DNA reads TGTGCCAGCAGTTCCCCACTCAAGGACAGGGCAGAGACCCAGTACTTC. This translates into CASSSPLKDRAETQYF.

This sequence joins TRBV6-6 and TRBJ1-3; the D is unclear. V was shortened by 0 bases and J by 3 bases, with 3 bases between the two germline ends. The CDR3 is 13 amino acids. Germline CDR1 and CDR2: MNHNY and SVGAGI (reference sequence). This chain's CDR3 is CASSYSNGNTIYF. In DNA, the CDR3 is TGTGCCAGCAGTTACTCGAATGGAAACACCATATATTTT.

CDR3 amino acids: CASSLMGPGANVLTF. The CDR3 region has the DNA TGCGCCAGCAGCTTGATGGGCCCTGGGGCCAACGTCCTGACTTTC. The chain employs TRBV5-1 and TRBJ2-6; no definite D call. Looked up from germline, CDR1 is SGHRS and CDR2 is YFSETQ. The CDR3 is 15 residues long. V was trimmed by 1 base and J by 2 bases, leaving 7 bases between them.

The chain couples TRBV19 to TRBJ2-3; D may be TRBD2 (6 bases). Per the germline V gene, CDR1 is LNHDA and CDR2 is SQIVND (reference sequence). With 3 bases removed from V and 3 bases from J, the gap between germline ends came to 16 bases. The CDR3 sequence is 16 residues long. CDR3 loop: CASSMGLGGATDTQYF. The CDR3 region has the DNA TGTGCCAGTAGTATGGGACTTGGGGGAGCGACAGATACGCAGTATTTT.

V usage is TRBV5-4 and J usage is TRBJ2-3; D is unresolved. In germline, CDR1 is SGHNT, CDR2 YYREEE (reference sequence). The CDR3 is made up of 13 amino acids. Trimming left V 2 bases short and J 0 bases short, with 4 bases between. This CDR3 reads CASSFDSTDTQYF. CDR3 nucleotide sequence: TGTGCCAGCAGCTTCGACAGCACAGATACGCAGTATTTT.